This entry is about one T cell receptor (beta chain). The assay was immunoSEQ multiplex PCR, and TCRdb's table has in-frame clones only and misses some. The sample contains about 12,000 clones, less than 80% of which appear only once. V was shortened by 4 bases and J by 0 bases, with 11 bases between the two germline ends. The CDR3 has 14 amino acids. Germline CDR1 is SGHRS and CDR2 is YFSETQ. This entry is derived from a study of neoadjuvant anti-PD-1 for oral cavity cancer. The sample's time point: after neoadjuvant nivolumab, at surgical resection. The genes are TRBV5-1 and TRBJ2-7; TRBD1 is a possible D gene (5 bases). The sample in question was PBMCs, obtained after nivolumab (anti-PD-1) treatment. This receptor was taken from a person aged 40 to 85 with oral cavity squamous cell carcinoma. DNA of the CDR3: TGCGCCAGCAGCACGAGACAGAGCTCCTACGAGCAGTACTTC. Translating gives CASSTRQSSYEQYF.